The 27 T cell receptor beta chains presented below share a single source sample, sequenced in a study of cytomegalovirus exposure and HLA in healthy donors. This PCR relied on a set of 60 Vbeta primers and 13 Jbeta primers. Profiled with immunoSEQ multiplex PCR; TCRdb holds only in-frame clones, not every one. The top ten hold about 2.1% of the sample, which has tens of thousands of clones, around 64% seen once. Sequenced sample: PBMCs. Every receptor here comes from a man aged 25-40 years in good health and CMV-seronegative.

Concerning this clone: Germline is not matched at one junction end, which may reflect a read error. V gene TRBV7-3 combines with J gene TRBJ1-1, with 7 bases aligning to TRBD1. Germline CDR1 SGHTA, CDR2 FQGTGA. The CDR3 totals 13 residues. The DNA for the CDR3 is TGTGCCAGCAGCCTAACAGGGGAAACTGAAGCTTTCTTT. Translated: CASSLTGETEAFF.

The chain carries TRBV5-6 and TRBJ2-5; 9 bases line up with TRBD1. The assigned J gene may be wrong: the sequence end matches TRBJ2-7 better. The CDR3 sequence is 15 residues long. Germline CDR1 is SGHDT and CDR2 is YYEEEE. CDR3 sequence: CASSFGVGTGTEQYF. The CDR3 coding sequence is TGTGCCAGCAGCTTTGGGGTCGGGACAGGGACCGAGCAGTACTTC.

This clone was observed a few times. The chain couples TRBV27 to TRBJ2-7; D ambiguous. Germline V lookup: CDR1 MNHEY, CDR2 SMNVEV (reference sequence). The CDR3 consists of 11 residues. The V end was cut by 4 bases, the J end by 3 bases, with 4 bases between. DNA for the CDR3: TGTGCCAGCAGTTCACACTACGAGCAGTACTTC. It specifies CASSSHYEQYF.

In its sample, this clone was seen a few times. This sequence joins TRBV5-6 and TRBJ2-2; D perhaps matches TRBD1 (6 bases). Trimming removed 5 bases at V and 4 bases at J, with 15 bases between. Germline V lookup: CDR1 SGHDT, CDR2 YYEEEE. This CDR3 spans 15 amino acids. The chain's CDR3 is CASRRGDKLTGELFF. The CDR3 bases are TGTGCCAGCAGGAGAGGGGACAAGCTCACCGGGGAGCTGTTTTTT.

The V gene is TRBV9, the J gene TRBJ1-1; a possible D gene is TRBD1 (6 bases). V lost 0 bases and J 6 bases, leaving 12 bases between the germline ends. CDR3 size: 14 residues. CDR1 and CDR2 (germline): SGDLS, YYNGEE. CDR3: CASSVDLQGPEAFF. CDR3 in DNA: TGTGCCAGCAGCGTAGACTTACAGGGCCCTGAAGCTTTCTTT.

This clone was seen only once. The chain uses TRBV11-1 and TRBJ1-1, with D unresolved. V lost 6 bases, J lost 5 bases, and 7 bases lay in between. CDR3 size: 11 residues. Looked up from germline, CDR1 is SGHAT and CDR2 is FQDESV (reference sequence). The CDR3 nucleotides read TGTGCCAGCAGTCGAGGGACTGAAGCTTTCTTT. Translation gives CASSRGTEAFF.

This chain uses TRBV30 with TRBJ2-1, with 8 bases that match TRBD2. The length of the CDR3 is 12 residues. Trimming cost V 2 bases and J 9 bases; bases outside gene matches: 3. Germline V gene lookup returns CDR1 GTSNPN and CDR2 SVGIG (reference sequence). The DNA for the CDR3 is TGTGCCTGGAGTACTAGCGGCGGTGAGCAGTTCTTC. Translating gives CAWSTSGGEQFF.

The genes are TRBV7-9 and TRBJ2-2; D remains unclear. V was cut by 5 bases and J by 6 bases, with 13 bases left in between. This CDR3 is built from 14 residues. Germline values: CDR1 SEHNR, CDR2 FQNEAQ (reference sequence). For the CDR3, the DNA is TGTGCCAGCAGCCGCCTGGAAGAGGCCGGGGAGCTGTTTTTT. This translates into CASSRLEEAGELFF.

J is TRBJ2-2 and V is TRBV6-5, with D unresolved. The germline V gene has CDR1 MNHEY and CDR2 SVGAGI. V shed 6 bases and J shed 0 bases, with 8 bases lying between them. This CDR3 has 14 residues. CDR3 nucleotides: TGTGCCAGCAGGTCACATGCGAACACCGGGGAGCTGTTTTTT. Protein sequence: CASRSHANTGELFF.

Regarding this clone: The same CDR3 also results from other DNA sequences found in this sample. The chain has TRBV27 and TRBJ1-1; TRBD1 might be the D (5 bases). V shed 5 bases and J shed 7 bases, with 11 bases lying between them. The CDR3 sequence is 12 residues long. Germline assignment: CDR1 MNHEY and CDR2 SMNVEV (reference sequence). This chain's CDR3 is CASSGDRYEAFF. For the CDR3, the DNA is TGTGCCAGCAGTGGAGACAGATATGAAGCTTTCTTT.

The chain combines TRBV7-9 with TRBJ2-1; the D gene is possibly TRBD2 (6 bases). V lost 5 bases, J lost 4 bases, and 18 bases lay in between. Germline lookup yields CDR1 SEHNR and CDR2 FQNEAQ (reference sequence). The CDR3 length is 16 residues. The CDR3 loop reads CASSPEVGTQYNEQFF. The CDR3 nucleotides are TGTGCCAGCAGCCCCGAGGTCGGGACTCAATACAATGAGCAGTTCTTC.

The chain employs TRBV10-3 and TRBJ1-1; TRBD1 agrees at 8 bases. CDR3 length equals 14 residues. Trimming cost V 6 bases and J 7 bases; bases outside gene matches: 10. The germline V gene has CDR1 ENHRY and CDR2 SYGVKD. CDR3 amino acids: CAIRQGAGTVEAFF. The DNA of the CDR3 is TGTGCCATCAGGCAGGGGGCAGGAACGGTTGAAGCTTTCTTT.

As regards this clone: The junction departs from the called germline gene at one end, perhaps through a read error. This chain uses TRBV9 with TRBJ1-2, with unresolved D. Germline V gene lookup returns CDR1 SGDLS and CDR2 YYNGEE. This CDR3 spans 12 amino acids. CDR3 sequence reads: CASSVQNYGYPF. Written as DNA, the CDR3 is TGTGCCAGCAGCGTGCAGAACTATGGCTACCCCTTC.

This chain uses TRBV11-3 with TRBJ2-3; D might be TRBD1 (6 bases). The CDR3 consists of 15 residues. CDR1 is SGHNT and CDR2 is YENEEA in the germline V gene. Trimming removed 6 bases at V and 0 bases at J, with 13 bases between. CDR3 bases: TGTGCCAGCAGTCTCGGGACATACAGCACAGATACGCAGTATTTT. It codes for CASSLGTYSTDTQYF.

For the CDR3, the DNA is TGTGCCAGCAGCGGACCCCTAGCGGGAGGGGAGGAGCAGTTCTTC. It is translated as CASSGPLAGGEEQFF. The V and J genes are TRBV7-9 and TRBJ2-1; TRBD2 agrees at 12 bases. Germline V gene lookup returns CDR1 SEHNR and CDR2 FQNEAQ (reference sequence). The CDR3 spans 15 residues. The V segment lost 5 bases and the J segment 10 bases; nucleotides outside the gene matches: 9. The full variable domain, in which reference TRBV7-9 and TRBJ2-1 provide the parts outside the CDR3, is DTGVSQNPRHKITKRGQNVTFRCDPISEHNRLYWYRQTLGQGPEFLTYFQNEAQLEKSRLLSDRFSAERPKGSFSTLEIQRTEQGDSAMYLCASSGPLAGGEEQFFGPGTRLTVL.

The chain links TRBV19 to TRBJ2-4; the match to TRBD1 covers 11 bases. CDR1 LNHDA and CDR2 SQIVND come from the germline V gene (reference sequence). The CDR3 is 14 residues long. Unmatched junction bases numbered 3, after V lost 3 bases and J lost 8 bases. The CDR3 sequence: CASSIGQGADIQYF. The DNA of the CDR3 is TGTGCCAGTAGTATTGGACAGGGGGCGGACATTCAGTACTTC.

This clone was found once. This CDR3 is CASSLVRNTEAFF. CDR3 nucleotides: TGCGCCAGCAGCTTGGTCCGGAACACTGAAGCTTTCTTT. This chain links TRBV5-1 with TRBJ1-1; D not certain. The CDR3 is made up of 13 amino acids. V was clipped by 0 bases and J by 1 base, with 4 bases between them. CDR1 SGHRS and CDR2 YFSETQ come from the germline V gene.

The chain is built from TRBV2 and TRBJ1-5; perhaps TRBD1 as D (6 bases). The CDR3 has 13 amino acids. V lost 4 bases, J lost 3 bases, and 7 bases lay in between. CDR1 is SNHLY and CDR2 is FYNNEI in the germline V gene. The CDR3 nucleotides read TGTGCCAGCAGTGGGGACATCAATCAGCCCCAGCATTTT. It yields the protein CASSGDINQPQHF. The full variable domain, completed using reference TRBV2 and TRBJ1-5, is EPEVTQTPSHQVTQMGQEVILRCVPISNHLYFYWYRQILGQKVEFLVSFYNNEISEKSEIFDDQFSVERPDGSNFTLKIRSTKLEDSAMYFCASSGDINQPQHFGDGTRLSIL.

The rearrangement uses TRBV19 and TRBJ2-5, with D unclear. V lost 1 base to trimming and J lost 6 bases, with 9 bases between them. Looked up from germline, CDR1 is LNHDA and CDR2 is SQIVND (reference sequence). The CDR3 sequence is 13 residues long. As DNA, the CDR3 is TGTGCCAGTAGTATAGCCGCGTTAAAGACCCAGTACTTC. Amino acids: CASSIAALKTQYF. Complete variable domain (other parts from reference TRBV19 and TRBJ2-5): DGGITQSPKYLFRKEGQNVTLSCEQNLNHDAMYWYRQDPGQGLRLIYYSQIVNDFQKGDIAEGYSVSREKKESFPLTVTSAQKNPTAFYLCASSIAALKTQYFGPGTRLLVL.

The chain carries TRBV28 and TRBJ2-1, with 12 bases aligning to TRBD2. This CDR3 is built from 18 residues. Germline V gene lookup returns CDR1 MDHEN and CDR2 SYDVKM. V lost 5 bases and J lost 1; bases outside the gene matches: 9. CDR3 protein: CASSPKILAGGSYNEQFF. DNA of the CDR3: TGTGCCAGCAGTCCAAAAATCCTAGCGGGAGGGTCCTACAATGAGCAGTTCTTC.

The chain's CDR3 is CSVRDGLNQPQHF. DNA of the CDR3: TGCAGTGTTAGGGACGGACTAAATCAGCCCCAGCATTTT. This chain uses TRBV29-1 with TRBJ1-5; perhaps TRBD1 as D (5 bases). CDR1 SQVTM and CDR2 ANQGSEA come from the germline V gene. The CDR3 consists of 13 residues.

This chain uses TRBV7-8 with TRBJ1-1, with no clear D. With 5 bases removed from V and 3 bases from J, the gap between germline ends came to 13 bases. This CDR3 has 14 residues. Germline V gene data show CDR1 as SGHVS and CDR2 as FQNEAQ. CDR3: CASSLGDEYTEAFF. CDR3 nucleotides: TGTGCCAGCAGCCTGGGAGACGAATACACTGAAGCTTTCTTT.

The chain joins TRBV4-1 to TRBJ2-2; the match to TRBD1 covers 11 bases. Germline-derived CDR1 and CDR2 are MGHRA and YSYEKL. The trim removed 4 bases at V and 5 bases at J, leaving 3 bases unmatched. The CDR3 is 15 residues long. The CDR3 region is CASSLGQGATGELFF. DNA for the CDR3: TGCGCCAGCAGCCTCGGACAGGGGGCGACCGGGGAGCTGTTTTTT.

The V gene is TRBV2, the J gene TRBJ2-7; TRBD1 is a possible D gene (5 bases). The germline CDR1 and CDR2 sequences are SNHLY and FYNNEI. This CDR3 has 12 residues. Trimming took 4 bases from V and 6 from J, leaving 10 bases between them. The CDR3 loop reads CASSVGPSEQYF. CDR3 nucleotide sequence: TGTGCCAGCAGTGTGGGGCCAAGCGAGCAGTACTTC.

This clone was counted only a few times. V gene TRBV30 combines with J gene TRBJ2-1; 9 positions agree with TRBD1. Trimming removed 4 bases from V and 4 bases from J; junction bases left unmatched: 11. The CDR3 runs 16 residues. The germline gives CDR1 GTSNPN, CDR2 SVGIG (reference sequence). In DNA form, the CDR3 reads TGTGCCTGGACTAACCGGGACAGGGTCCAATACAATGAGCAGTTCTTC. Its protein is CAWTNRDRVQYNEQFF. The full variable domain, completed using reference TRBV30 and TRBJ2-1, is SQTIHQWPATLVQPVGSPLSLECTVEGTSNPNLYWYRQAAGRGLQLLFYSVGIGQISSEVPQNLSASRPQDRQFILSSKKLLLSDSGFYLCAWTNRDRVQYNEQFFGPGTRLTVL.

In nucleotides, the CDR3 is TGTGCCAGCACCAGCGGGAGCGGGATGCACGAGCAGTACTTC. The encoded protein is CASTSGSGMHEQYF. V gene TRBV28 combines with J gene TRBJ2-7; 8 nucleotides align to TRBD2. There are 14 residues in the CDR3. Germline V CDR1 and CDR2: MDHEN, SYDVKM. Losses at the gene ends were 7 bases for V and 5 bases for J; bases not matched to a gene: 10.

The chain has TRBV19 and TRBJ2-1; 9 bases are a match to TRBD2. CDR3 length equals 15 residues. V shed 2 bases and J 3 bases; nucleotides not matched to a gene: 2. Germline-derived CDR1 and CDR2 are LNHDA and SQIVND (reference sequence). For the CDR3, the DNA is TGTGCCAGTAGTATATTAGCGGGGGACTACAATGAGCAGTTCTTC. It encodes CASSILAGDYNEQFF.